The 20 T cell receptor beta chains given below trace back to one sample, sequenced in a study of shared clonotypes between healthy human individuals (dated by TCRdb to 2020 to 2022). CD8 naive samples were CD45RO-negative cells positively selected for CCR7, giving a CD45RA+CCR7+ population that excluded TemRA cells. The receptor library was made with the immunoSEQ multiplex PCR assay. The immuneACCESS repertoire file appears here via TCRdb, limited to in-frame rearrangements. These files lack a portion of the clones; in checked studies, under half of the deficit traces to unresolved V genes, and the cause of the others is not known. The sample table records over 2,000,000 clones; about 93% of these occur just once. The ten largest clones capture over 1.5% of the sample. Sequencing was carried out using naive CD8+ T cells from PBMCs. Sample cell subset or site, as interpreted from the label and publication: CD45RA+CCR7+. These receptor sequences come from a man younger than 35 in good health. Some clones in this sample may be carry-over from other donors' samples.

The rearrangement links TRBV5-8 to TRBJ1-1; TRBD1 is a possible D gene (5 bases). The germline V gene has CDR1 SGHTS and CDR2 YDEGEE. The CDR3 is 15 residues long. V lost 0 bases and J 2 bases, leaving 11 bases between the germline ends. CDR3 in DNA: TGTGCCAGCAGCTTGGTCTACAGGTACAACACTGAAGCTTTCTTT. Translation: CASSLVYRYNTEAFF.

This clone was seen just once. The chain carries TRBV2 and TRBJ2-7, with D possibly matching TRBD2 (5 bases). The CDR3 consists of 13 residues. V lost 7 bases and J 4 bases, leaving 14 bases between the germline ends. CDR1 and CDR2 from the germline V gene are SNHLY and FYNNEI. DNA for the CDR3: TGTGCCAGCAATGAGGGCCTTAGGTACGAGCAGTACTTC. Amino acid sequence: CASNEGLRYEQYF. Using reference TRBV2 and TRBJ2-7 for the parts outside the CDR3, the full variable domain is EPEVTQTPSHQVTQMGQEVILRCVPISNHLYFYWYRQILGQKVEFLVSFYNNEISEKSEIFDDQFSVERPDGSNFTLKIRSTKLEDSAMYFCASNEGLRYEQYFGPGTRLTVT.

The chain's CDR3 is CAYNGGGSTGELFF. CDR3 coding DNA: TGTGCCTATAACGGCGGGGGCAGCACCGGGGAGCTGTTTTTT. The gene calls are TRBV30 and TRBJ2-2, with D tentatively TRBD2 (7 bases). This CDR3 has 14 amino acids. V shed 7 bases and J shed 4 bases, with 16 bases lying between them. Per the germline V gene, CDR1 is GTSNPN and CDR2 is SVGIG (reference sequence).

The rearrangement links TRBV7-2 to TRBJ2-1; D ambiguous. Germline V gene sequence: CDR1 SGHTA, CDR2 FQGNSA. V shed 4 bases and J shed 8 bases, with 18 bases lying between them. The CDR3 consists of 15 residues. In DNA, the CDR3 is TGTGCCAGCAGCTCCGGACCAAACCCAGGCCATGAGCAGTTCTTC. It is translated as CASSSGPNPGHEQFF.

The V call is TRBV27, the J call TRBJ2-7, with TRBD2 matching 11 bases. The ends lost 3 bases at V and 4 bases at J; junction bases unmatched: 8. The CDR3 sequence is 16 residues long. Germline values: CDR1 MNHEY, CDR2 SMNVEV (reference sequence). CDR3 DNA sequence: TGTGCCAGCAGTTTCTCACTAGCGGGAGTGTCGTACGAGCAGTACTTC. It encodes CASSFSLAGVSYEQYF.

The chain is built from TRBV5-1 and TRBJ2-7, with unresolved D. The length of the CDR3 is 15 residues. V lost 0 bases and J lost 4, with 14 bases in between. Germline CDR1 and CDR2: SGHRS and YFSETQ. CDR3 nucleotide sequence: TGCGCCAGCAGCTTGGCGCCAGAGGATGCGTACGAGCAGTACTTC. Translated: CASSLAPEDAYEQYF.

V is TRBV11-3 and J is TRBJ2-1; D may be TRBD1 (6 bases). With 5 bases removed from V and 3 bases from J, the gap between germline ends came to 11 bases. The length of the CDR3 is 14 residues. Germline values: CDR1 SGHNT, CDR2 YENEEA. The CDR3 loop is CASSRDINYNEQFF. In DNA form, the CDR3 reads TGTGCCAGCAGCCGGGACATCAACTACAATGAGCAGTTCTTC.

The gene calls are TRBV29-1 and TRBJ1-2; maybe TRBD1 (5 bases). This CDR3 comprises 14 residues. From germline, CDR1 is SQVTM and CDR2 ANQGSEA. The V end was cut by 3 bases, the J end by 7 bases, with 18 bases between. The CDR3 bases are TGCAGCGTTGAGGGACCGCAGGCTCTATCTGGCTACACCTTC. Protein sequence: CSVEGPQALSGYTF.

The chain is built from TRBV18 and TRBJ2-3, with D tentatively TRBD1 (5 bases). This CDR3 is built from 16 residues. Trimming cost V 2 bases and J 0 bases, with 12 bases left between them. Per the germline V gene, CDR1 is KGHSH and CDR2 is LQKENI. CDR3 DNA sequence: TGTGCCAGCTCACCATGGGCACAGGCCAGCACAGATACGCAGTATTTT. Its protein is CASSPWAQASTDTQYF. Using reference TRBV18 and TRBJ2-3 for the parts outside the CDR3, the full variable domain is NAGVMQNPRHLVRRRGQEARLRCSPMKGHSHVYWYRQLPEEGLKFMVYLQKENIIDESGMPKERFSAEFPKEGPSILRIQQVVRGDSAAYFCASSPWAQASTDTQYFGPGTRLTVL.

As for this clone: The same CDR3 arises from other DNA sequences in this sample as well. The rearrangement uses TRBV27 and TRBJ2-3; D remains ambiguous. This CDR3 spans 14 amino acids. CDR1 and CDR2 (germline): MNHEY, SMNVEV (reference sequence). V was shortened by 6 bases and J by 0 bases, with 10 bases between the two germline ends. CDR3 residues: CASRVRASTDTQYF. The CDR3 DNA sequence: TGTGCCAGCAGGGTCCGGGCTAGCACAGATACGCAGTATTTT.

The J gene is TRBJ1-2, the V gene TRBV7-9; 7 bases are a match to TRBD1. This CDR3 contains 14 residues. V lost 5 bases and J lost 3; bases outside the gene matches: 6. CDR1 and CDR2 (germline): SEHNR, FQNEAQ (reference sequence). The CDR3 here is CASSPRDSHYGYTF. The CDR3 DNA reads TGTGCCAGCAGCCCCCGGGACAGCCACTATGGCTACACCTTC.

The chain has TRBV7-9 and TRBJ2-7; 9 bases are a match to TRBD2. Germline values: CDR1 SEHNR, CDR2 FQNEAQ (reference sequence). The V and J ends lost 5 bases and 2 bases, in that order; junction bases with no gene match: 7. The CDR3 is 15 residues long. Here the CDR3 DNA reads TGTGCCAGCAGCCCGCTAGCGGGACTACCCTACGAGCAGTACTTC. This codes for CASSPLAGLPYEQYF.

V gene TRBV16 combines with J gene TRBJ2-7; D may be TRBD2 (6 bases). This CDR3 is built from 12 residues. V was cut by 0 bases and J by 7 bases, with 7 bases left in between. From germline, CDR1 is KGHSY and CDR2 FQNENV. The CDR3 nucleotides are TGTGCCAGCAGCCAATCCGCGGGGGAGCAGTACTTC. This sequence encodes CASSQSAGEQYF. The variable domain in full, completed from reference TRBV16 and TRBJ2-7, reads GEEVAQTPKHLVRGEGQKAKLYCAPIKGHSYVFWYQQVLKNEFKFLISFQNENVFDETGMPKERFSAKCLPNSPCSLEIQATKLEDSAVYFCASSQSAGEQYFGPGTRLTVT.

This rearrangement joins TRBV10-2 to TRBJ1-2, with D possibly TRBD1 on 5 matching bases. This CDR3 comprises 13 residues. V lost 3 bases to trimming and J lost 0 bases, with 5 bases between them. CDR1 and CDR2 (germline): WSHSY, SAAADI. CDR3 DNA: TGCGCCAGCAGTGACAGGGCTAACTATGGCTACACCTTC. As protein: CASSDRANYGYTF.

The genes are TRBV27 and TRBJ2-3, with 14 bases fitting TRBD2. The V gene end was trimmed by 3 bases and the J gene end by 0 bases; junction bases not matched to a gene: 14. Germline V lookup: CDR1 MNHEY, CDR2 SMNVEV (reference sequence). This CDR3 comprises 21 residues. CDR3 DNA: TGTGCCAGCAGTTTCTCTCCACCGAGACTAGCGGGAGGGACTAGCACAGATACGCAGTATTTT. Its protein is CASSFSPPRLAGGTSTDTQYF.

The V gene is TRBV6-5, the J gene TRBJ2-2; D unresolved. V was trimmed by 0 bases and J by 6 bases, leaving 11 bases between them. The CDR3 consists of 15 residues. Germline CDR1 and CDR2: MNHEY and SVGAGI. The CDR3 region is CASSYSRDNSGELFF. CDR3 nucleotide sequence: TGTGCCAGCAGTTACTCTAGAGACAACTCCGGGGAGCTGTTTTTT.

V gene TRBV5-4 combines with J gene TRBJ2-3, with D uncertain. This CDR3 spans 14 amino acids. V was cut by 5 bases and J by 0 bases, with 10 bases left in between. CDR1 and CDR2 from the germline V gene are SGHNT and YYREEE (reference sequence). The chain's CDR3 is CASSTPLSTDTQYF. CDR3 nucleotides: TGTGCCAGCAGTACTCCCCTTAGCACAGATACGCAGTATTTT.

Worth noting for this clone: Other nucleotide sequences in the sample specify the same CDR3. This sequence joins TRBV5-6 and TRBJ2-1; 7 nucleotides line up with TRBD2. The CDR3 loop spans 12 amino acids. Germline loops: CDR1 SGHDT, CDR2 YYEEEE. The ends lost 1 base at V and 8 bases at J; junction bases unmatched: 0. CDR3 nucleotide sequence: TGTGCCAGCAGCTTGAGCGGGGATGAGCAGTTCTTC. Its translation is CASSLSGDEQFF.

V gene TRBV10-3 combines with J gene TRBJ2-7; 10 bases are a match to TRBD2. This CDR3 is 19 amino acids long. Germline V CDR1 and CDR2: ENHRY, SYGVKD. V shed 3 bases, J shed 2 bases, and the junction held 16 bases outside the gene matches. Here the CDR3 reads CAISEARAKAGGPPYEQYF. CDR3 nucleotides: TGTGCCATCAGTGAAGCCAGGGCTAAAGCGGGAGGGCCTCCCTACGAGCAGTACTTC.

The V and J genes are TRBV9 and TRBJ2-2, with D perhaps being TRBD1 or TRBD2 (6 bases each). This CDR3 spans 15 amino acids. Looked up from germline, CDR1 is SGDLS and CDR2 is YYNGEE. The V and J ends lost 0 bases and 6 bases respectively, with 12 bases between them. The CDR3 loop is CASSVGWGASGELFF. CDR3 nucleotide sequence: TGTGCCAGCAGCGTAGGCTGGGGGGCTTCCGGGGAGCTGTTTTTT. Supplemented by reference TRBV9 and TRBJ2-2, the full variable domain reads DSGVTQTPKHLITATGQRVTLRCSPRSGDLSVYWYQQSLDQGLQFLIQYYNGEERAKGNILERFSAQQFPDLHSELNLSSLELGDSALYFCASSVGWGASGELFFGEGSRLTVL.